Each of the 12 T cell receptor beta chains below was sequenced from the same sample in a study of lymphopenia after photon versus proton radiotherapy (dated by TCRdb to between 2017 and 2020). Libraries came from the immunoSEQ multiplex PCR assay. Drawn from immuneACCESS, this table holds only the in-frame rearrangements with V and J called that TCRdb kept. Clones are partly lost; checked studies trace under half to an unresolved V gene and leave the rest unexplained. The sample records about 70,000 clones, about 90% of which are singletons. The ten largest account for under 14% of the sample. The specimen comprised peripheral blood, sampled from a patient treated with proton-based radiotherapy. The receptors here all came from an elderly man with esophageal cancer.

This chain joins TRBV7-2 and TRBJ1-1; D is unresolved. The CDR3 spans 14 residues. CDR1 is SGHTA and CDR2 is FQGNSA in the germline V gene. The V end was cut by 5 bases, the J end by 4 bases, with 14 bases between. The DNA of the CDR3 is TGTGCCAGCAGCCTCACAGTAGTGGGCACTGAAGCTTTCTTT. This encodes CASSLTVVGTEAFF.

The rearrangement links TRBV6-1 to TRBJ1-5, with a possible D match to TRBD1 (6 bases). Trimming pared 4 bases from V and 7 bases from J, leaving 14 bases between. Germline V gene data show CDR1 as MNHNS and CDR2 as SASEGT. The CDR3 is 14 amino acids. The CDR3 DNA reads as TGTGCCAGCAGTGCTCCGGGGGGCTGGCAGCCCCAGCATTTT. Its protein product is CASSAPGGWQPQHF.

The chain is built from TRBV6-5 and TRBJ2-3, with 8 nucleotides matching TRBD1. The CDR3 extends over 13 amino acids. Germline CDR1 MNHEY, CDR2 SVGAGI. The V segment lost 8 bases and the J segment 4 bases; nucleotides outside the gene matches: 5. Written as DNA, the CDR3 is TGTGCCAGCCTTGGACAGGGTGCAGATACGCAGTATTTT. Its protein is CASLGQGADTQYF.

The rearrangement uses TRBV9 and TRBJ2-3, with D tentatively TRBD2 (6 bases). Germline CDR1 and CDR2: SGDLS and YYNGEE. This CDR3 region has 15 residues. Trimming removed 3 bases from V and 3 bases from J, with 14 bases in between. This CDR3 is CASSGDSGLTDTQYF. The CDR3 DNA reads as TGTGCCAGCAGCGGCGACAGCGGGCTGACAGATACGCAGTATTTT.

V gene TRBV19 combines with J gene TRBJ2-6; TRBD1 is a possible D gene (6 bases). Trimming cost V 7 bases and J 4 bases, with 14 bases left between them. Germline lookup yields CDR1 LNHDA and CDR2 SQIVND (reference sequence). The CDR3 runs to 15 residues. The DNA of the CDR3 is TGTGCCAGTAACGTGGGGGCGCGAGGGGCCAACGTCCTGACTTTC. Its translation is CASNVGARGANVLTF.

Concerning this clone itself: The CDR3 ends on some other residue instead of the conserved phenylalanine or tryptophan, so this is likely a read error. The chain recombines TRBV30 with TRBJ1-1; D is ambiguous. This CDR3 has 16 amino acids. Trimming removed 2 bases at V and 3 bases at J, with 19 bases between. Germline V gives CDR1 GTSNPN, CDR2 SVGIG (reference sequence). The CDR3 region is CAWSFAGTYGDTEAFL. For the CDR3, the DNA is TGTGCCTGGAGTTTTGCAGGCACCTACGGGGACACTGAAGCTTTCCTT.

The chain is built from TRBV28 and TRBJ2-1; 8 positions match TRBD1. V dropped 8 bases and J dropped 0; count of bases not matched to a gene: 6. The V gene's germline CDR1 is MDHEN and CDR2 SYDVKM. This CDR3 comprises 15 residues. CDR3 DNA: TGTGCCAGCGAGAAAGGACAGGGCTCCTACAATGAGCAGTTCTTC. It translates to CASEKGQGSYNEQFF.

The V gene is TRBV7-2, the J gene TRBJ2-3; possibly TRBD2 for D (5 bases). Germline CDR1 SGHTA, CDR2 FQGNSA. V shed 1 base and J shed 2 bases, with 16 bases lying between them. The CDR3 extends over 17 amino acids. The CDR3 DNA sequence: TGTGCCAGCAGCTTAGTTGGCCGCCCGGGGTTCACAGATACGCAGTATTTT. Residues: CASSLVGRPGFTDTQYF.

The rearrangement uses TRBV18 and TRBJ1-6; TRBD1 matches 7 bases. J was trimmed by 5 bases and V by 4 bases; bases with no gene match: 14. Germline CDR1 reads KGHSH; CDR2 reads LQKENI. The length of the CDR3 is 18 residues. CDR3 protein: CASSRLGPGQRNNSPLHF. CDR3 DNA: TGTGCCAGCTCACGACTTGGACCGGGACAGAGGAATAATTCACCCCTCCACTTT.

The chain couples TRBV6-1 to TRBJ2-1, with TRBD1 as a possible D gene (5 bases). Looked up from germline, CDR1 is MNHNS and CDR2 is SASEGT. Trimming removed 7 bases from V and 10 bases from J, with 23 bases in between. This CDR3 has 15 residues. CDR3 in amino acids: CASTKRVQGLREQFF. The CDR3 DNA is TGTGCCAGCACCAAAAGGGTTCAGGGCCTCCGGGAGCAGTTCTTC.

The J gene is TRBJ2-4, the V gene TRBV6-1; 10 bases are shared with TRBD2. The CDR3 covers 18 residues. CDR1 is MNHNS, CDR2 SASEGT, per germline. Unmatched junction bases numbered 8, after V lost 3 bases and J lost 0 bases. CDR3 DNA sequence: TGTGCCAGCAGTGACGGGACTAGCGACGCATTAGCCAAAAACATTCAGTACTTC. Encoded protein: CASSDGTSDALAKNIQYF.

The chain links TRBV7-8 to TRBJ1-2, with 7 nucleotides matching TRBD1. Trimming cost V 5 bases and J 4 bases; bases outside gene matches: 10. This CDR3 has 15 amino acids. Germline-derived CDR1 and CDR2 are SGHVS and FQNEAQ. The CDR3 sequence is CASSNKGQFFYGYTF. CDR3 coding DNA: TGTGCCAGCAGCAACAAGGGACAGTTTTTCTATGGCTACACCTTC.